This T cell receptor beta chain was recovered during a study of T-cell memory formation after mild COVID-19. Study at large: Among the donors, TCR clusters were largely specific to each donor.

Findings of the study overall: There was a balanced CD4/CD8 profile in clones contracting day 15 to 85, and later expanders leaned CD4+.

Concerning this clonotype itself: The antigen remains unidentified.

TCRdb reanalysed the 5' RACE reads using MiXCR and keeps one entry per CDR3 protein. The sample has about 340,000 distinct CDR3 sequences, 20% to 25% seen once. CDR1 and CDR2 (germline): SEHNR, FQNEAQ (reference sequence). Trimming shortened V by 5 bases and J by 10 bases, and 11 bases separated the two germline ends. This CDR3 spans 11 amino acids. The J gene is TRBJ1-2, the V gene TRBV7-9; D call uncertain. This receptor was identified in a man aged 18 to 30 who had mild COVID-19 (a few samples of this study predate the infection). Cell type and time point are not known. The material sequenced was PBMCs or a T cell subset sorted from them (not recorded which). The DNA for the CDR3 is TGTGCCAGCAGCGGACGGGAGGACTACACCTTC. This codes for CASSGREDYTF.